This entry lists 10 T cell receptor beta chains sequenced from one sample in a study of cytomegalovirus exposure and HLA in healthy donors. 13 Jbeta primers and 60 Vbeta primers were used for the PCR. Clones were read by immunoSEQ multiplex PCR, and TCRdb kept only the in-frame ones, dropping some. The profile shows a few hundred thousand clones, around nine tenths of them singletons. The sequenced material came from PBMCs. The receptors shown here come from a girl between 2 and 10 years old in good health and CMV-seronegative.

The CDR3 nucleotides read TGTGCCAGCAGACAGGGGGCTTCCTACGAGCAGTACTTC. It specifies CASRQGASYEQYF. The J gene is TRBJ2-7, the V gene TRBV6-5; 9 positions match TRBD1. Looked up from germline, CDR1 is MNHEY and CDR2 is SVGAGI. The CDR3 length is 13 residues. V lost 6 bases to trimming and J lost 1 base; unmatched junction nucleotides: 1.

The CDR3 coding sequence is TGCGCCAGCAGTGAGTACGGGGACACCTACGAGCAGTACTTC. Its protein is CASSEYGDTYEQYF. The V call is TRBV10-2, the J call TRBJ2-7; a possible D gene is TRBD1 (6 bases). V lost 1 base to trimming and J lost 2 bases, with 9 bases between them. The CDR3 extends over 14 amino acids. Per germline, CDR1 WSHSY and CDR2 SAAADI.

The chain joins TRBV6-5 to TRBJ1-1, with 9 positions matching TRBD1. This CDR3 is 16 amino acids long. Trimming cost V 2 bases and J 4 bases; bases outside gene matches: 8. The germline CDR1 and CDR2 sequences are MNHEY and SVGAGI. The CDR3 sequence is CASSYVGQGFSTEAFF. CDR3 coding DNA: TGTGCCAGCAGTTACGTGGGACAGGGTTTTAGCACTGAAGCTTTCTTT.

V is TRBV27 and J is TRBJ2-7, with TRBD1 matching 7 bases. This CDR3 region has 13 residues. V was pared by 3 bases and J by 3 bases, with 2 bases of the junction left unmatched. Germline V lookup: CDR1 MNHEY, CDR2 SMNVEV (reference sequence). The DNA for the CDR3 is TGTGCCAGCAGTTTCGACAGGGTCTACGAGCAGTACTTC. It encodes CASSFDRVYEQYF.

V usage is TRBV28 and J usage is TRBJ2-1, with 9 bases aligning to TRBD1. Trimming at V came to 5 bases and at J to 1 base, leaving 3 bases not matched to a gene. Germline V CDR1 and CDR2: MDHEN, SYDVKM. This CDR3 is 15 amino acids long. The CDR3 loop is CASSGTGTSYNEQFF. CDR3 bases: TGTGCCAGCAGTGGGACAGGGACATCCTACAATGAGCAGTTCTTC.

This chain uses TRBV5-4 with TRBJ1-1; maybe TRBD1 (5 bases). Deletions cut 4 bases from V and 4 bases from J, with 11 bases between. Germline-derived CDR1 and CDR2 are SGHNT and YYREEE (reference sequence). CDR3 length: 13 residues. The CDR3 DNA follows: TGTGCCAGCAGCCCGACAGTCGTCACTGAAGCTTTCTTT. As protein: CASSPTVVTEAFF.

The CDR3: CASSPSGGAGQPQHF. The CDR3 coding sequence is TGTGCCAGCAGTCCCTCGGGGGGCGCAGGGCAGCCCCAGCATTTT. The chain links TRBV6-5 to TRBJ1-5; the D gene is possibly TRBD1 (6 bases). Germline V gene data show CDR1 as MNHEY and CDR2 as SVGAGI. The CDR3 is made up of 15 amino acids. The ends were cut back, 5 bases at V and 7 bases at J, with 18 bases in the middle.

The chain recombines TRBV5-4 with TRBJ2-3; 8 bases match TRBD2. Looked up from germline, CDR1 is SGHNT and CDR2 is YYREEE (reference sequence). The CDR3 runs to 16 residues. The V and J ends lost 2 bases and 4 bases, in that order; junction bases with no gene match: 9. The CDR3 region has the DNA TGTGCCAGCAGCTTACTAGCGGCTCAAGGGGCAGATACGCAGTATTTT. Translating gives CASSLLAAQGADTQYF.

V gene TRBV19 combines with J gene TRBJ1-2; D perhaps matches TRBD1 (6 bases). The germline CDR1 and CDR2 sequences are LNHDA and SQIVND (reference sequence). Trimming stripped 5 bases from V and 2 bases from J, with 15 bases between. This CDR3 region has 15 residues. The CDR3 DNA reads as TGTGCCAGTAGTCTTTACCGGGACACAAACTATGGCTACACCTTC. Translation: CASSLYRDTNYGYTF.

Here the CDR3 reads CASLTTGNSPLHF. In DNA form, the CDR3 reads TGCGCCAGCCTTACGACGGGGAATTCACCCCTCCACTTT. V gene TRBV10-2 combines with J gene TRBJ1-6, with D unclear. V lost 8 bases, J lost 7 bases, and 12 bases lay in between. The CDR3 covers 13 residues. In germline, CDR1 is WSHSY, CDR2 SAAADI.